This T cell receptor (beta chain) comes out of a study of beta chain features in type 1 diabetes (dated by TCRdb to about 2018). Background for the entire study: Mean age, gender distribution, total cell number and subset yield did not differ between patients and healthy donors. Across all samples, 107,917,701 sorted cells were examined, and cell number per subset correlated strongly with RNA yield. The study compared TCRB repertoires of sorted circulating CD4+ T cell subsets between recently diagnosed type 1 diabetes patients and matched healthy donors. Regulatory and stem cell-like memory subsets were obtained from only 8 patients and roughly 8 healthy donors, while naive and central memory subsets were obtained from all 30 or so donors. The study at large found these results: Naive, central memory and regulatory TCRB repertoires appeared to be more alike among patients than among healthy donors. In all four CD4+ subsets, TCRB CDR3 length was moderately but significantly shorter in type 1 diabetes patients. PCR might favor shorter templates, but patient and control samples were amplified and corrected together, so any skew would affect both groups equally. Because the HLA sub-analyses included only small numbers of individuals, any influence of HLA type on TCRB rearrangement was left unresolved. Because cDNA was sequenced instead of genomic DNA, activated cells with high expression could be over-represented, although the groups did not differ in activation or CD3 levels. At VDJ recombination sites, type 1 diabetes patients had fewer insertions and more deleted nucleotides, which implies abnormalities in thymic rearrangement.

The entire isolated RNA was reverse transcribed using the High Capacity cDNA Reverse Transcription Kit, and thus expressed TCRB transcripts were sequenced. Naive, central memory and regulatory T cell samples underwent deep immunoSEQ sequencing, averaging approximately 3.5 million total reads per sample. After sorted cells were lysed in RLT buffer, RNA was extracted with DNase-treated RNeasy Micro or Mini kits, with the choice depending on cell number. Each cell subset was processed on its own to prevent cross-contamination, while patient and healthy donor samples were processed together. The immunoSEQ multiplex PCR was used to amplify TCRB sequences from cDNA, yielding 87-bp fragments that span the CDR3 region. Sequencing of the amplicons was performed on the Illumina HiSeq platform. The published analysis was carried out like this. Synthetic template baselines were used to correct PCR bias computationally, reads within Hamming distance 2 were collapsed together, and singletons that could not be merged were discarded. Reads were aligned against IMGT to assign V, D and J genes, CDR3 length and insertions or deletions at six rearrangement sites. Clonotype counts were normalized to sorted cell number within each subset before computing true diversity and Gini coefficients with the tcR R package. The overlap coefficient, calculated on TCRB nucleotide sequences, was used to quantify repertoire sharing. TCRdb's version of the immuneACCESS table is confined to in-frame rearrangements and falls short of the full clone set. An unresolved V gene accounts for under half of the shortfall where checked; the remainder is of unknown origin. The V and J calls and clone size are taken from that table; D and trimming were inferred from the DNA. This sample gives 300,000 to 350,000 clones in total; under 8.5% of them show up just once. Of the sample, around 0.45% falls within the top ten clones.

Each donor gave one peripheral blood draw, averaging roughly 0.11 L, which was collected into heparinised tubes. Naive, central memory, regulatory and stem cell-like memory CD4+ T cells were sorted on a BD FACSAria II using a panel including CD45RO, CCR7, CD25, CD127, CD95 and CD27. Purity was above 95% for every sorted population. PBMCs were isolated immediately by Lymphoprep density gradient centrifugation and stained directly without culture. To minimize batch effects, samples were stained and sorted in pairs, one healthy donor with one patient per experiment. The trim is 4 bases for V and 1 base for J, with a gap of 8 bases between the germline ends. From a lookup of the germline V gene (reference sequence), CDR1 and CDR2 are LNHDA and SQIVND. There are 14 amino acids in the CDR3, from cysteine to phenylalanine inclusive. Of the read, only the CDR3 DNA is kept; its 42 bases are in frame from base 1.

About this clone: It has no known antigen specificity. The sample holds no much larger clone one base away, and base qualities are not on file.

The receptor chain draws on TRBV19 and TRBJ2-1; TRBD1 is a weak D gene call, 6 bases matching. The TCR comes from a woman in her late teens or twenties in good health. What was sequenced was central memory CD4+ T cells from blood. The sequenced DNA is TGTGCCAGTAGTACCACAGGGTCCTACAATGAGCAGTTCTTC. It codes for CASSTTGSYNEQFF.